This T cell receptor (beta chain) is from a study of cytomegalovirus exposure and HLA in healthy donors. Comment on this clone: Antigen: not known.

Findings and limits, study-wide: Researchers counted roughly 160 TCR beta chains as cytomegalovirus-associated.

The repertoire was sequenced with immunoSEQ multiplex PCR; TCRdb's copy has only in-frame clones and lacks some. The table includes fewer than 200,000 clones, roughly 85% detected once. Germline CDR1 is MDHEN and CDR2 is SYDVKM. V was clipped by 5 bases and J by 4 bases, with 15 bases between them. CDR3 size: 15 residues. Material for sequencing was PBMCs. The chain couples TRBV28 to TRBJ1-3, with D possibly being TRBD1 (5 bases). The sequence was obtained from a man younger than 30 in good health and CMV-seropositive. CDR3 protein: CASSLDQGPGNTIYF. CDR3 sequence (DNA): TGTGCCAGCAGTCTAGATCAGGGCCCAGGAAACACCATATATTTT. The complete variable domain, with remaining parts taken from reference TRBV28 and TRBJ1-3, reads DVKVTQSSRYLVKRTGEKVFLECVQDMDHENMFWYRQDPGLGLRLIYFSYDVKMKEKGDIPEGYSVSREKKERFSLILESASTNQTSMYLCASSLDQGPGNTIYFGEGSWLTVV.